This T cell receptor beta chain originates from a study of graft-versus-host responses after intestinal transplantation. The graft tissue was processed, and this released both intraepithelial and lamina propria lymphocytes. Sequencing used immunoSEQ multiplex PCR; TCRdb keeps in-frame clones, though not all of them. The sample lists thousands of clones, nearly 85% occurring once. The TCR comes from a human patient who received an intestinal transplant, so some T cells may come from the graft donor. The sample consisted of ileum tissue, taken approximately 120 days after transplant.

In DNA form, the CDR3 reads TGTGCCAGCAGCCGCGCAAGACAGGCCGAGCAGTACTTC. Translated, it gives CASSRARQAEQYF. The V call is TRBV9, the J call TRBJ2-7, with D tentatively TRBD1 (6 bases). The CDR3 consists of 13 residues. Trimming pared 4 bases from V and 6 bases from J, leaving 14 bases between. The germline V gene has CDR1 SGDLS and CDR2 YYNGEE.